The sequence of this T cell receptor (beta chain) was determined in a study of blood T cell repertoires in COVID-19 (dated by TCRdb to the early 2020s). Regarding the complete study: The collaborator samples originated in the United States, Italy and Spain and spanned the acute and convalescent phases of COVID-19. The samples were drawn from two sources: the first 160 participants of the ongoing ImmuneRACE study, and fewer than 1,500 subjects contributed by 6 global collaborators. Deeply sampled blood TCRbeta repertoires from subjects exposed to, actively infected with, or recovered from COVID-19 were included in the dataset. Where available, HLA class I and class II types were obtained from metadata supplied by the sample provider rather than from assay-based typing. The repertoires were released in a freely available public database intended as a resource for research on the immune response to SARS-CoV-2. Nearly every sample came with metadata listing a de-identified subject ID, COVID-19 status, age in years and sex. The material from the prospective study consisted of cDNA or gDNA derived from T cells, B-cell-depleted T cells, or PBMCs.

Study-wide conclusions, independent of this receptor: How much clinical and demographic metadata was included differed by source and by participant, and the metadata was provided uncurated.

From its cysteine to its phenylalanine, the CDR3 spans 14 amino acids. Of all the DNA, just the CDR3 is kept, 42 bases in frame from base 1. V is shortened by 1 base, J by 1 base, and the region joining them spans 7 bases. CDR1 and CDR2 are read off the germline V gene (reference sequence) as SGHNT and YYREEE. As to this clone: There is no known antigen for this receptor. Qualities for individual bases were not recorded, and no much larger clone is one base off.

The immunoSEQ Assay, a bias-controlled multiplex PCR, was used to amplify TCRbeta CDR3 regions from genomic DNA. Per the original workflow: Nucleated cell counts per sample were estimated from amplification of reference gene primers within the assay. To quantify the absolute abundance of each unique TCRbeta CDR3 rearrangement, sequence reads were collapsed and filtered. For each sample, productive Simpson clonality was calculated as the square root of Simpson's diversity index over productive rearrangements. The table was pulled from immuneACCESS by TCRdb, which kept in-frame rearrangements only. Such tables lose some clones; where checked, under half of the loss comes from unresolved V genes, and the rest has no known cause. V, J and clone size are those of that table, while D and trimming were read from the DNA. The sample table records approximately 110,000 clones; roughly 88% of these occur just once. Of the sample, almost 0.9% falls within the top ten clones.

Each collaborating institution followed its own protocols to collect whole blood in K2EDTA tubes. For TCRbeta analysis, collaborators shipped samples in one of three forms: frozen whole blood, isolated PBMCs, or DNA extracted from either of those sample types. Sequenced: peripheral blood. This receptor was identified in a woman aged 45-60 years with active or convalescent COVID-19. The chain is assembled from TRBV5-4 and TRBJ2-3, with a weak D call of TRBD1 (5 bases match). The CDR3 protein sequence reads: CASSLWGGTDTQYF. The bases are TGTGCCAGCAGCTTGTGGGGCGGCACAGATACGCAGTATTTT.